The entry below describes one TCR beta chain. Its antigen is not yet known. No much larger clonotype is one base removed from it; base qualities were not supplied. The data derive from a study of PD-1 blockade in classical Hodgkin lymphoma (dated by TCRdb to the early 2020s). Context from the whole study: Nivolumab dosing was 3 mg/kg intravenously every 2 weeks, continuing until either disease progression or unacceptable toxicity. To define a peripheral blood immune signature of response to PD-1 blockade in classical Hodgkin lymphoma, the study combined TCR beta sequencing with CyTOF.

The Qiagen DNeasy kit was used to extract genomic DNA from unsorted PBMCs and from the negatively selected CD4+ and CD8+ fractions. TCR beta CDR3 regions were subjected to amplification by immunoSEQ multiplex PCR with primers that anneal to V and J segments. A synthetic immune receptor repertoire was used to minimize amplification bias, and any residual bias was removed computationally once sequencing was done. The published analysis was carried out like this. Custom Python scripts were used to quantify repertoire diversity as the Shannon entropy index. Unsorted, CD4+ and CD8+ repertoires were examined separately, except in combined analyses, for which CD4+ and CD8+ sequences were merged in silico. A clone counted as expanded when the clone's frequency after treatment rose at least 2-fold relative to C1D1, and clones undetected at baseline were given a pseudocount of 0.5. Clones with 0 or 1 copy at C1D1 were classified as singleton clones, and clones with 2 or more copies were classified as non-singleton clones. Clones expanded in unsorted samples were assigned a CD4+, CD8+ or unknown annotation through matching of protein sequences in sorted samples from the same patient. Wilcoxon tests were applied to paired samples to test diversity changes from C1D1 to C4D1. TCRdb re-hosts the immuneACCESS table, in-frame sequences only. Its copies lack some clones; in the studies checked, an unresolved V gene accounts for under half of them, and the cause for the rest is not known. V, J and clone size derive from that table, while D and trimming were established from the DNA sequence. Within this sample are approximately 57,000 clones, with more than 85% of them counted one time only. Clones ranked in the top ten supply about 10% of the sample.

Results and caveats for the whole study, not just this receptor: Only a single clinical trial cohort was studied, and what caused the repertoire differences, possibly disease activity or prior therapy, remained undefined. Baseline TCR diversity was reported to be lower in newly diagnosed patients than in healthy donors and to be lower still in relapsed/refractory patients. Trial patients achieving complete response had baseline diversity similar to newly diagnosed patients, whereas partial responders and progressors had significantly lower diversity. Lower diversity was seen in patients whose nivolumab began less than 1 year after ASCT, and these patients were left out of later analyses so that immune reconstitution would not confound the results. CD4+ but not CD8+ TCR diversity rose significantly by C4D1 (p=0.0027 vs p=0.16), most apparent in complete responders (p=0.02).

The sample's time point, from its label and the paper: cycle 2 day 1 (C2D1) of nivolumab. Relapse after autologous stem cell transplantation had occurred in all trial patients, and cohorts A, B and C were distinguished by prior brentuximab vedotin exposure. A total of fewer than 65 patients with relapsed/refractory classical Hodgkin lymphoma made up the trial cohort, and each patient's best overall response was complete response, partial response or progressive disease. In the multi-cohort phase II CheckMate 205 trial, trial patients received single-agent nivolumab. An independent review committee assessed best overall response by applying the 2007 International Working Group response criteria. Trial PBMCs were obtained immediately prior to nivolumab initiation (C1D1) and on therapy at cycle 2 day 1 and cycle 4 day 1. Peripheral blood was collected in 8 mL Vacutainer Cell Preparation Tubes, from which PBMCs were isolated by centrifugation and then cryopreserved.

CDR3 length: 16 amino acids, cysteine to phenylalanine. The entry retains the CDR3 DNA only, 48 bases that are in frame from base 1. Per the germline V gene, SGHRS is the CDR1 and YFSETQ is the CDR2. Germline trimming amounts to 4 bases on V and 4 bases on J, with 7 as the count of junction bases outside the gene matches. The specimen was peripheral blood mononuclear cells (PBMCs), collected before the second cycle of nivolumab. Here the chain combines TRBV5-1 and TRBJ2-2; 10 nucleotides in the junction match TRBD2. The clonotype was recovered from a human donor with classical Hodgkin lymphoma. The DNA reads TGCGCCAGCAGCCCGGGGACTAGCGCGGGCACCGGGGAGCTGTTTTTT. This encodes CASSPGTSAGTGELFF.